Each of the 11 T cell receptor beta chains below was sequenced from the same sample in a study of Graves' ophthalmopathy and Graves' hyperthyroidism. Scientists amplified the TCR beta CDR3 regions from RNA transcripts. RT-PCR in the first round used HTBI primers; a second-round multiplex PCR followed. Via MiXCR, TCRdb re-called the multiplex PCR reads, giving one row per CDR3 protein. The sample carries about 620,000 distinct CDR3 sequences, 20% to 25% recorded once. Sequencing used peripheral blood. The receptor set was obtained from a woman between 18 and 30 years old with stable Graves' hyperthyroidism. Some clones in this sample may be carry-over from other donors' samples.

CDR3 loop: CAWSVGLSGANVLTF. The CDR3 DNA sequence: TGTGCCTGGAGTGTAGGGCTTTCTGGGGCCAACGTCCTGACTTTC. V and J are TRBV30 and TRBJ2-6; D remains ambiguous. Germline lookup yields CDR1 GTSNPN and CDR2 SVGIG (reference sequence). V was shortened by 0 bases and J by 1 base, with 7 bases between the two germline ends. This CDR3 has 15 residues.

The CDR3 is CASSGKWEQYF. DNA of the CDR3: TGTGCCAGCAGTGGTAAGTGGGAGCAGTACTTC. The V and J genes are TRBV6-1 and TRBJ2-7; D gene unclear. The germline V gene encodes CDR1 MNHNS and CDR2 SASEGT. The CDR3 covers 11 residues. V was pared by 4 bases and J by 7 bases, with 8 bases between.

The sample holds many counts of this clonotype. The J gene is TRBJ1-1, the V gene TRBV6-5; a weak D match, TRBD1 (5 bases). The CDR3 runs to 16 residues. Trimming left V 0 bases short and J 1 base short, with 12 bases between. Germline V lookup: CDR1 MNHEY, CDR2 SVGAGI. The CDR3 region is CASSYSQAGSNTEAFF. In DNA, the CDR3 is TGTGCCAGCAGTTACTCTCAGGCAGGGTCGAACACTGAAGCTTTCTTT.

In this sample, this clonotype turned up many times. The chain links TRBV20-1 to TRBJ2-5; D assignment may be TRBD1 or TRBD2 (6 bases each). The CDR3 covers 17 residues. Germline V gene sequence: CDR1 DFQATT, CDR2 SNEGSKA (reference sequence). V was cut by 0 bases and J by 3 bases, with 20 bases left in between. CDR3 amino acids: CSARDWRGAQLKETQYF. The CDR3 nucleotides read TGCAGTGCTAGAGATTGGAGGGGGGCCCAACTAAAAGAGACCCAGTACTTC.

This clonotype was picked up many times. The V call is TRBV12-3 or TRBV12-4, the J call TRBJ1-1; D uncertain. V dropped 1 base and J dropped 4 bases, with 13 bases sitting between them. The length of the CDR3 is 15 residues. The CDR3 loop is CASSLVANRGTEAFF. The CDR3 nucleotides read TGTGCCAGCAGTTTAGTCGCCAACCGGGGCACTGAAGCTTTCTTT.

The table lists this clonotype with many counts. The chain recombines TRBV12-3 or TRBV12-4 with TRBJ2-7, with D maybe TRBD2 (6 bases). Trimming left V 0 bases short and J 6 bases short, with 18 bases between. The CDR3 loop spans 16 amino acids. CDR3 sequence: CASSLALARAGVEQYF. The CDR3 DNA reads TGTGCCAGCAGTTTAGCGCTAGCGAGAGCAGGCGTCGAGCAGTACTTC.

This clonotype was detected ten times or more. The chain employs TRBV2 and TRBJ1-2, with TRBD1 identical over 8 bases. The germline gives CDR1 SNHLY, CDR2 FYNNEI. Losses at the gene ends were 7 bases for V and 8 bases for J; bases not matched to a gene: 15. The CDR3 is made up of 15 amino acids. CDR3 residues: CASTYRTGSPVGYTF. CDR3 in DNA: TGTGCCAGCACTTACAGGACAGGGTCCCCTGTGGGCTACACCTTC.

This clonotype was seen ten or more times. J is TRBJ1-1 and V is TRBV29-1; D uncertain. The CDR3 is 11 amino acids. V lost 7 bases and J lost 4, with 10 bases in between. CDR1 SQVTM and CDR2 ANQGSEA come from the germline V gene. CDR3 sequence reads: CSANRVTEAFF. The CDR3 DNA is TGCAGCGCGAACCGGGTCACTGAAGCTTTCTTT.

This clonotype appeared many times. A much more abundant neighbour one base away suggests this may be a read error. This chain joins TRBV28 and TRBJ2-5; 7 bases match TRBD1. This CDR3 is built from 14 residues. Germline CDR1 and CDR2: MDHEN and SYDVKM. After removal of 9 bases from V and 3 bases from J, the junction contained 10 bases not matched to a gene. This chain's CDR3 is CARRPGGREETQYF. The CDR3 nucleotides are TGTGCCAGACGGCCAGGGGGTCGTGAAGAGACCCAGTACTTC.

This clonotype occurred a few times. The rearrangement links TRBV11-2 to TRBJ2-5; 9 bases are shared with TRBD2. CDR1 SGHAT and CDR2 FQNNGV come from the germline V gene. The ends lost 5 bases at V and 4 bases at J; junction bases unmatched: 23. CDR3 length: 20 amino acids. The CDR3 sequence is CASSHLGVAGGRIGGETQYF. The CDR3 DNA reads as TGTGCCAGCAGCCACCTGGGGGTCGCGGGGGGGCGCATCGGTGGAGAGACCCAGTACTTC. The variable domain in full, completed from reference TRBV11-2 and TRBJ2-5, reads EAGVAQSPRYKIIEKRQSVAFWCNPISGHATLYWYQQILGQGPKLLIQFQNNGVVDDSQLPKDRFSAERLKGVDSTLKIQPAKLEDSAVYLCASSHLGVAGGRIGGETQYFGPGTRLLVL.

The CDR3 DNA is TGTGCCAGCGCTAACAGGGAGAACACTGAAGCTTTCTTT. This sequence encodes CASANRENTEAFF. The genes are TRBV6-1 and TRBJ1-1; TRBD1 might be the D (6 bases). The CDR3 consists of 13 residues. The ends were cut back, 8 bases at V and 1 base at J, with 11 bases in the middle. Looked up from germline, CDR1 is MNHNS and CDR2 is SASEGT.